This is a list of T cell receptor beta chains from one sample in a study of CD8 T cells in Susac syndrome. From the immunoSEQ multiplex PCR reads, TCRdb called clonotypes with MiXCR, one entry per CDR3 protein. The sample consists of some 100,000 distinct CDR3 sequences, roughly 96% of them appearing once. Sequenced material: CD8+ T cells from PBMCs. The receptor source for this set is a human donor with Susac syndrome. CDR3s include the opening cysteine and the closing phenylalanine or tryptophan. Fields, in order: clone size, D gene, V gene, J gene, CDR3 DNA, CDR3 protein. The D gene is left open where the match is weak. Rows give clone size only sometimes, using once, few, many, or a class for an expanded clone.

clone_size: -
d_call: TRBD1
v_call: TRBV27
j_call: TRBJ2-7
cdr3_nt: TGTGCCAGCAGTCCACCGGGACAGGGAGCCTCCTACGAGCAGTACTTC
cdr3_aa: CASSPPGQGASYEQYF

clone_size: -
d_call: -
v_call: TRBV6-6
j_call: TRBJ2-5
cdr3_nt: TGTGCCAGCAACTCCGTGGGGGGCCCACAAGAGACCCAGTACTTC
cdr3_aa: CASNSVGGPQETQYF

clone_size: -
d_call: -
v_call: TRBV7-9
j_call: TRBJ2-5
cdr3_nt: TGTGCCAGCGGAAATAGGGACGGGCAAGAGACCCAGTACTTC
cdr3_aa: CASGNRDGQETQYF

clone_size: -
d_call: TRBD1
v_call: TRBV20-1
j_call: TRBJ1-2
cdr3_nt: TGCAGTGCTAGTTTTTCCGGGACAGGGGACGGCTACACCTTC
cdr3_aa: CSASFSGTGDGYTF

clone_size: -
d_call: -
v_call: TRBV21-1
j_call: TRBJ2-1
cdr3_nt: TGTGCCAGCCCCGGGACAGGCGTATGGCGTATAGTGTTCTTAAATGAGCAGTTCTTC
cdr3_aa: CASPGTGVWRIVFLNEQFF

clone_size: -
d_call: -
v_call: TRBV7-9
j_call: TRBJ1-1
cdr3_nt: TGTGCCAGCAGCCTCATAACGAACACTGAAGCTTTCTTT
cdr3_aa: CASSLITNTEAFF

clone_size: once
d_call: TRBD2
v_call: TRBV11-2
j_call: TRBJ2-5
cdr3_nt: TGTGCCAGCAGCTTAGATCTAGCGGGCCTGCAAGAGACCCAGTACTTC
cdr3_aa: CASSLDLAGLQETQYF

clone_size: -
d_call: -
v_call: TRBV12-3/TRBV12-4
j_call: TRBJ1-4
cdr3_nt: TGTGCCAGCAGTTTATTGGATGAAAAACTGTTTTTT
cdr3_aa: CASSLLDEKLFF

clone_size: -
d_call: TRBD1
v_call: TRBV5-1
j_call: TRBJ1-2
cdr3_nt: TGCGCCAGCAGCGCGGGACAGGCTGGGGATGGCTACACCTTC
cdr3_aa: CASSAGQAGDGYTF

clone_size: -
d_call: -
v_call: TRBV25-1
j_call: TRBJ2-3
cdr3_nt: TGTGCCAGCAGTGACGCCAGACAGTCTGGTAGCACAGATACGCAGTATTTT
cdr3_aa: CASSDARQSGSTDTQYF

clone_size: -
d_call: -
v_call: TRBV23-1
j_call: TRBJ1-2
cdr3_nt: TGCGCCAGCAGTCATCCCCGGCGGGGCTACACCTTC
cdr3_aa: CASSHPRRGYTF

clone_size: -
d_call: -
v_call: TRBV7-8
j_call: TRBJ2-7
cdr3_nt: TGTGCCAGCAGCTTAGCCCACGAGCAGTACTTC
cdr3_aa: CASSLAHEQYF

clone_size: -
d_call: -
v_call: TRBV7-9
j_call: TRBJ1-5
cdr3_nt: TGTGCCAGCGCAGGGGAAGGCAATCAGCCCCAGCATTTT
cdr3_aa: CASAGEGNQPQHF

clone_size: -
d_call: -
v_call: TRBV4-1
j_call: TRBJ1-1
cdr3_nt: TGCGCCAGTGGACAGCCGAACACTGAAGCTTTCTTT
cdr3_aa: CASGQPNTEAFF

clone_size: -
d_call: -
v_call: TRBV4-1
j_call: TRBJ2-1
cdr3_nt: TGCGCCAGCAGCCTTAGCATAGCGGCCAACAATGAGCAGTTCTTC
cdr3_aa: CASSLSIAANNEQFF

clone_size: -
d_call: -
v_call: TRBV27
j_call: TRBJ1-6
cdr3_nt: TGTGCCAGCAGTTCAGGACCCGACGGGTCACCCCTCCACTTT
cdr3_aa: CASSSGPDGSPLHF

clone_size: -
d_call: -
v_call: TRBV29-1
j_call: TRBJ2-5
cdr3_nt: TGCAGCGTTGAAGCGGAGGGGTCGGAGACCCAGTACTTC
cdr3_aa: CSVEAEGSETQYF

clone_size: -
d_call: TRBD1
v_call: TRBV27
j_call: TRBJ1-6
cdr3_nt: TGTGCCAGCGGGACAGGGGGGATTTCACCCCTCCACTTT
cdr3_aa: CASGTGGISPLHF

clone_size: -
d_call: -
v_call: TRBV3-1
j_call: TRBJ2-1
cdr3_nt: TGTGCCAGCAGCCAAAGTGGGGGCCACTATGAGCAGTTCTTC
cdr3_aa: CASSQSGGHYEQFF

clone_size: -
d_call: -
v_call: TRBV20-1
j_call: TRBJ1-2
cdr3_nt: TGCAGTGCTAGAGGAGGGGAGGGAGACTATGGCTACACCTTC
cdr3_aa: CSARGGEGDYGYTF

clone_size: -
d_call: TRBD2
v_call: TRBV4-1
j_call: TRBJ2-7
cdr3_nt: TGCGCCAGCAGCCAAGGGGGGTGGGGACTAGCGGGAGTACGACCTCCCTACGAGCAGTACTTC
cdr3_aa: CASSQGGWGLAGVRPPYEQYF

clone_size: -
d_call: -
v_call: TRBV2
j_call: TRBJ2-1
cdr3_nt: TGTGCCAGCAGTGACCCGGACAATGAGCAGTTCTTC
cdr3_aa: CASSDPDNEQFF

clone_size: -
d_call: -
v_call: TRBV7-9
j_call: TRBJ2-7
cdr3_nt: TGTGCCAGCAGCCCGACTCGTGTCGAGCAGTACTTC
cdr3_aa: CASSPTRVEQYF

clone_size: -
d_call: -
v_call: TRBV5-4
j_call: TRBJ1-2
cdr3_nt: TGTGCCAGCAGCTCCGACCGTTCCTTGACCTTC
cdr3_aa: CASSSDRSLTF

clone_size: -
d_call: TRBD1
v_call: TRBV5-1
j_call: TRBJ2-7
cdr3_nt: TGCGCCAGCAGCGGGGACAGGGGTCCCACCTACGAGCAGTACTTC
cdr3_aa: CASSGDRGPTYEQYF

clone_size: -
d_call: TRBD2
v_call: TRBV4-2
j_call: TRBJ2-4
cdr3_nt: TGTGCCAGCAGCAATACCGCGGGGGAAAACATTCAGTACTTC
cdr3_aa: CASSNTAGENIQYF

clone_size: -
d_call: -
v_call: TRBV28
j_call: TRBJ2-5
cdr3_nt: TGTGCCAGCAGTTTCCCGGGAGAAAGGGTAGAGACCCAGTACTTC
cdr3_aa: CASSFPGERVETQYF

clone_size: -
d_call: -
v_call: TRBV3-1
j_call: TRBJ1-4
cdr3_nt: TGTGCCAGCAGCCAGGGGACATCTTTGGAACTGTTTTTT
cdr3_aa: CASSQGTSLELFF

clone_size: -
d_call: -
v_call: TRBV5-1
j_call: TRBJ1-2
cdr3_nt: TGCGCCAGCAGACATGGGGCCGAGAACTATGGCTACACCTTC
cdr3_aa: CASRHGAENYGYTF

clone_size: -
d_call: -
v_call: TRBV4-1
j_call: TRBJ2-3
cdr3_nt: TGCGCCAGCAGCCAAGGTCGGACAGTTGGGTTGGATACGCAGTATTTT
cdr3_aa: CASSQGRTVGLDTQYF

clone_size: -
d_call: TRBD1
v_call: TRBV4-1
j_call: TRBJ1-4
cdr3_nt: TGCGCCAGCAGCCCCAGGGGGGTGGAGGAAAAACTGTTTTTT
cdr3_aa: CASSPRGVEEKLFF